Given below is one T cell receptor beta chain in context. This sample is drawn from a study of T cell changes during pregnancy in multiple sclerosis. Germline loops: CDR1 KGHSH, CDR2 LQKENI. V gave up 4 bases and J gave up 3 bases; unmatched junction bases: 13. The CDR3 runs to 17 residues. Sequenced by immunoSEQ multiplex PCR; TCRdb stores in-frame clones only, minus some. The sample holds 40,000 to 55,000 clones; 91% are singletons and the top ten take about 9.8%. This receptor was obtained from a female donor with multiple sclerosis, enrolled in a pregnancy study. The sample here was CD8+ T cells from peripheral blood mononuclear cells, taken after pregnancy. The rearrangement joins TRBV18 to TRBJ2-7, with TRBD2 matching over 9 bases. The CDR3 DNA is TGTGCCAGCTCACTCCGCGGGAGGGCCCTAGGGGACTACGAGCAGTACTTC. It is translated as CASSLRGRALGDYEQYF.